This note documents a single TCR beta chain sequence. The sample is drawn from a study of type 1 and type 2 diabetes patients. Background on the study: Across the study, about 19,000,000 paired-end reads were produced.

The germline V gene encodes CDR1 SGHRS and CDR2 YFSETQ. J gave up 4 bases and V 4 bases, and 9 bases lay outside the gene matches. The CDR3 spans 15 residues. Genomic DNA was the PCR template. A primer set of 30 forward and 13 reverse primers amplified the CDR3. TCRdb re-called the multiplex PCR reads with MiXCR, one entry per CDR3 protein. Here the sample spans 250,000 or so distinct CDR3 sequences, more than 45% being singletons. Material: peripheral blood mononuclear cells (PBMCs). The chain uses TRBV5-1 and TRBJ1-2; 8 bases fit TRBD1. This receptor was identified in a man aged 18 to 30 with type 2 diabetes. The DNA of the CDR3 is TGCGCCAGCAGCCTAAAGACAGGGGTCCCCTATGGCTACACCTTC. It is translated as CASSLKTGVPYGYTF.